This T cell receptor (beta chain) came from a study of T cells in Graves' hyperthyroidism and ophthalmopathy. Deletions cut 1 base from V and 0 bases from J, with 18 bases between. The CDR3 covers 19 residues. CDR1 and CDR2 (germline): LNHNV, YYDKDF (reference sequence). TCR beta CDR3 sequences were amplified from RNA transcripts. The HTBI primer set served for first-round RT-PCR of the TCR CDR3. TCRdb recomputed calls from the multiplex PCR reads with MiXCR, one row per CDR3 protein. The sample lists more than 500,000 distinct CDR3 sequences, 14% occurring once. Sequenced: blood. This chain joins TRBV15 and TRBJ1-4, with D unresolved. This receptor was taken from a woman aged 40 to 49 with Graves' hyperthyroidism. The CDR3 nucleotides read TGTGCCACCAGCAGAGGCGGGGTCAGCCTATTTCCAACTAATGAAAAACTGTTTTTT. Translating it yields CATSRGGVSLFPTNEKLFF.